This T cell receptor beta chain was retrieved from a study of regulatory dendritic cells for organ transplantation. Study-wide results and limits: Memory CD8+ T cells were the most oligoclonal; naive cells were highly diverse. Memory CD8+ clonal expansion seemed more limited with regulatory than mature dendritic cells. The authors noted considerable between-person heterogeneity in alloreactive memory CD8+ cells.

Using immunoSEQ multiplex PCR, the repertoire was profiled, and TCRdb retains in-frame clones only, with some absent. The sample comprises 30,000 to 40,000 clones, roughly nine tenths of which are singletons, and roughly 0.065% rests with the top ten. Comment on this clone: The target antigen is unknown.

Naive CD45RA+ and memory CD45RO+ CD4+ or CD8+ T cells were FACS-sorted. V was clipped by 6 bases and J by 2 bases; unmatched bases: 15. Looked up from germline, CDR1 is LNHDA and CDR2 is SQIVND (reference sequence). The CDR3 runs 18 residues. The gene calls are TRBV19 and TRBJ2-2; TRBD2 matches at 7 bases. The sequence was obtained from a human donor in good health. The material sequenced was naive CD4+ T cells from blood. Subset meaning: CD45RA+ naive T cells. CDR3 nucleotide sequence: TGTGCCAGTAGGCTAAATCTCGGCGCGGGGGATAACACCGGGGAGCTGTTTTTT. Its protein is CASRLNLGAGDNTGELFF.